The clone carrying this T cell receptor beta chain was counted between two and nine times. The sample comes from a study of T-cell memory formation after mild COVID-19. Germline trimming cut 7 bases from V and 8 bases from J; bases unmatched to any gene: 14. This CDR3 region has 15 residues. CDR1 is SGHRS, CDR2 YFSETQ, per germline. TCRdb called the 5' RACE reads again in MiXCR, with one record for every CDR3 protein. Among about 470,000 distinct CDR3 sequences listed, 25% were seen once. The TCR sequence derives from an adult woman who had mild COVID-19 (a few samples of this study predate the infection). Cell type and time point are not known. The sequencing sample was made of PBMCs or a T cell subset sorted from them (not recorded which). The chain has TRBV5-1 and TRBJ2-1; 8 bases agree with TRBD2. The CDR3 region has the DNA TGCGCCAGCGGGGCCGGGACTAGTAGGATGGATGAGCAGTTCTTC. Its translation: CASGAGTSRMDEQFF. The whole variable domain, filled in from reference TRBV5-1 and TRBJ2-1, reads KAGVTQTPRYLIKTRGQQVTLSCSPISGHRSVSWYQQTPGQGLQFLFEYFSETQRNKGNFPGRFSGRQFSNSRSEMNVSTLELGDSALYLCASGAGTSRMDEQFFGPGTRLTVL.